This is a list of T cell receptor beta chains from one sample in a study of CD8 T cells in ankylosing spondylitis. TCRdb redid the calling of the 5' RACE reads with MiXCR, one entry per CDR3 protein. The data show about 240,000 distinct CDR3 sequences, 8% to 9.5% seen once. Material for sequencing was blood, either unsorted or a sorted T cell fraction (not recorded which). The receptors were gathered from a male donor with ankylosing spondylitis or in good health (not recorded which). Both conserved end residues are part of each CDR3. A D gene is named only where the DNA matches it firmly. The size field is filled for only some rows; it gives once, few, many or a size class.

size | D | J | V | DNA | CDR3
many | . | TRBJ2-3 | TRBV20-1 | TGCAGTGCTAGCCTCAACACAGATACGCAGTATTTT | CSASLNTDTQYF
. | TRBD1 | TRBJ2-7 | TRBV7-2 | TGTGCCAGCAGCTTAGCAGCAGGGGGTTACGAGCAGTACTTC | CASSLAAGGYEQYF
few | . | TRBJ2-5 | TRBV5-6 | TGTGCCAGCAGCTTGCTCGGCCAACAGACCCAGTACTTC | CASSLLGQQTQYF
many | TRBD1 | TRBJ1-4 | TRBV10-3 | TGTGCCATCAGCGGGACAGGTCAAACTAATGAAAAACTGTTTTTT | CAISGTGQTNEKLFF
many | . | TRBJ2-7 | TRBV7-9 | TGTGCCAGCAGCTTAGAGGCGGGGGCTAAAGAGCAGTACTTC | CASSLEAGAKEQYF
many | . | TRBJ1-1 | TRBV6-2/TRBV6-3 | TGTGCCAGCAGCTTAGACATCCCTGTGCTCACTGAAGCTTTCTTT | CASSLDIPVLTEAFF
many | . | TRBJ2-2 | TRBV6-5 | TGTGCCAGCAGTTACTCGACTCAGGGAAGGGAGCTGTTTTTT | CASSYSTQGRELFF
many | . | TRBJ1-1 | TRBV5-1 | TGCGCCAGCAGTTCCCAGGGACGGGAAAACACTGAAGCTTTCTTT | CASSSQGRENTEAFF
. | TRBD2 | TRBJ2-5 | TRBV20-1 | TGCAGTGCTAGATCGTTTCTAGCGGGGGCCCTCCTCCAAGAGACCCAGTACTTC | CSARSFLAGALLQETQYF
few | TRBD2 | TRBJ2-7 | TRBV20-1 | TGCAGTGCGACTCATGGACTAGCGGGGGGCGAGCAGTACTTC | CSATHGLAGGEQYF
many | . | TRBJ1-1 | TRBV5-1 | TGCGCCAGCAGCTTGTCTCCGGGAAGGAACACTGAAGCTTTCTTT | CASSLSPGRNTEAFF